This T cell receptor (beta chain) is from a study of T cells in Graves' hyperthyroidism and ophthalmopathy. Background on the study: At initial diagnosis, before any treatment had begun, peripheral blood was obtained. Regarding the study as a whole: Researchers found most expanded thyroid clonotypes above 0.001 in blood as well.

Trimming shortened V by 4 bases and J by 3 bases, and 8 bases separated the two germline ends. CDR1 and CDR2 (germline): SGHVT, SQSDAQ. The CDR3 is 13 amino acids. This clonotype showed up many times. Its antigen is not identified. Amplification of TCR beta CDR3 regions used RNA as the template. Initially, a first-round RT-PCR of the TCR CDR3 employed the HTBI primer set. TCRdb re-analysed the multiplex PCR reads in MiXCR, keeping a single row per CDR3 protein. This table has around 290,000 distinct CDR3 sequences, 13% appearing once. Sample: blood. The V gene is TRBV7-4, the J gene TRBJ2-3; perhaps TRBD1 as D (7 bases). This receptor was identified in a woman in her thirties with Graves' hyperthyroidism that later progressed to Graves' ophthalmopathy. The CDR3 loop is CASSSGGTDTQYF. The CDR3 DNA reads as TGTGCCAGCAGCTCAGGGGGGACAGATACGCAGTATTTT.